This TCR beta chain emerged from a study of graft-versus-host responses after intestinal transplantation. Whole-study context: After anti-thymocyte globulin induction, recipients took tacrolimus and steroids for approximately 3 years.

This CDR3 spans 13 amino acids. V was trimmed by 4 bases and J by 9 bases, leaving 12 bases between them. Germline-derived CDR1 and CDR2 are SEHNR and FQNEAQ (reference sequence). Measured with immunoSEQ multiplex PCR; TCRdb has only the in-frame clones, and not every one. This table has tens of thousands of clones, approximately 90% appearing once. The count of this clone is one. The rearrangement links TRBV7-9 to TRBJ1-4, with D uncertain. The clonotype was recovered from a human patient who received an intestinal transplant, so some T cells may come from the graft donor. The sequenced sample was PBMCs, obtained 26 days after transplant. CDR3 protein: CASSSPGSKKLFF. In nucleotides, the CDR3 is TGTGCCAGCAGCTCACCGGGGTCCAAAAAACTGTTTTTT.